One sample yielded the 19 T cell receptor beta chains listed below, sequenced in a study of Tregs in tolerant kidney transplant recipients. Sequenced by immunoSEQ multiplex PCR; TCRdb stores in-frame clones only, minus some. The table lists some 18,000 clones, about two thirds of them singletons, with around 3.7% in the top ten. Antigens of these TCRs are unknown. The sample comprised Tregs from blood cultured with allogeneic cells. The receptors stem from a human donor in good health.

V usage is TRBV7-3 and J usage is TRBJ2-2; unclear D gene. CDR1 and CDR2 (germline): SGHTA, FQGTGA. CDR3 length: 15 amino acids. V lost 4 bases and J lost 2, with 11 bases in between. CDR3: CASSSLGLNTGELFF. The DNA of the CDR3 is TGTGCCAGCAGCTCCCTGGGCCTAAACACCGGGGAGCTGTTTTTT.

V usage is TRBV5-1 and J usage is TRBJ2-4; TRBD1 aligns across 7 bases. The CDR3 is 14 residues long. V lost 7 bases to trimming and J lost 3 bases; unmatched junction nucleotides: 7. The germline gives CDR1 SGHRS, CDR2 YFSETQ. The CDR3 DNA reads as TGCGCCAGCCGTTCGACAGGGAACAAAAACATTCAGTACTTC. Residues: CASRSTGNKNIQYF.

The CDR3 region has the DNA TGCGCCAGCAGTGCTACGGGCCATAGCAATCAGCCCCAGCATTTT. The encoded protein is CASSATGHSNQPQHF. The gene calls are TRBV10-2 and TRBJ1-5; D is unresolved. Trimming pared 4 bases from V and 0 bases from J, leaving 10 bases between. CDR1 and CDR2 from the germline V gene are WSHSY and SAAADI. The length of the CDR3 is 15 residues.

This clone was seen only a few times. The V call is TRBV5-4, the J call TRBJ2-1; tentative D call: TRBD2 (5 bases). Germline assignment: CDR1 SGHNT and CDR2 YYREEE (reference sequence). Trimming shortened V by 0 bases and J by 14 bases, and 15 bases separated the two germline ends. The CDR3 runs to 13 residues. Here the CDR3 reads CASSLAGVREKFF. In DNA, the CDR3 is TGTGCCAGCAGCTTGGCCGGGGTTAGGGAGAAGTTCTTC.

Only one count was recorded for this clone. Distinct nucleotide sequences in the sample also encode this CDR3. The chain uses TRBV18 and TRBJ2-7; no firm D call. Trimming pared 3 bases from V and 1 base from J, leaving 4 bases between. The length of the CDR3 is 12 residues. Per the germline V gene, CDR1 is KGHSH and CDR2 is LQKENI. In nucleotides, the CDR3 is TGTGCCAGCTCACCGGGGTCCTACGAGCAGTACTTC. Its translation is CASSPGSYEQYF.

The V call is TRBV6-5, the J call TRBJ2-1; D gene ambiguous. The CDR3 length is 10 residues. Germline V gives CDR1 MNHEY, CDR2 SVGAGI. V shed 4 bases and J shed 6 bases, with 1 base lying between them. The chain's CDR3 is CASSSNEQFF. CDR3 coding DNA: TGTGCCAGCAGTTCCAATGAGCAGTTCTTC.

The chain couples TRBV4-2 to TRBJ2-1; D not certain. Looked up from germline, CDR1 is LGHNA and CDR2 is YNFKEQ. The V end lost 0 bases, the J end lost 5 bases, and 11 bases lay between the germline ends. The CDR3 runs 15 residues. Here the CDR3 DNA reads TGTGCCAGCAGCCAAGAGCGGTGGGTCAACAATGAGCAGTTCTTC. It specifies CASSQERWVNNEQFF.

This clone has only a few counts. This chain uses TRBV2 with TRBJ1-6; D gene uncertain. CDR3 length: 14 amino acids. The V gene lost 1 base and the J gene lost 7 bases, with 8 bases spanning the gap. The V gene's germline CDR1 is SNHLY and CDR2 FYNNEI. In DNA, the CDR3 is TGTGCCAGCAGTGAAGGGGGAGGGAATTCACCCCTCCACTTT. Protein product: CASSEGGGNSPLHF.

The V gene is TRBV6-8, the J gene TRBJ1-5; D is ambiguous. CDR3 size: 15 residues. CDR1 and CDR2 from the germline V gene are MNHGY and SAAAGT. Deletions cut 5 bases from V and 1 base from J, with 12 bases between. CDR3 in DNA: TGTGCCAGCAGTGGTGGGAGGTTCAGCAATCAGCCCCAGCATTTT. It codes for CASSGGRFSNQPQHF.

This clone was detected a few times. Other DNA sequences in the same sample also yield this CDR3. The V and J genes are TRBV4-1 and TRBJ1-1; D gene uncertain. The CDR3 contains 15 residues. Deletions cut 1 base from V and 4 bases from J, with 13 bases between. Germline loops: CDR1 MGHRA, CDR2 YSYEKL. CDR3 loop: CASSQGQARSTEAFF. DNA of the CDR3: TGCGCCAGCAGCCAAGGCCAGGCGAGGAGCACTGAAGCTTTCTTT.

This clone was seen a single time. The chain uses TRBV6-6 and TRBJ1-1; D might be TRBD1 (6 bases). The CDR3 loop spans 15 amino acids. Germline CDR1 is MNHNY and CDR2 is SVGAGI (reference sequence). The V end lost 0 bases, the J end lost 4 bases, and 12 bases lay between the germline ends. CDR3 sequence reads: CASSYSGRGSTEAFF. The DNA for the CDR3 is TGTGCCAGCAGTTACTCTGGCAGGGGAAGCACTGAAGCTTTCTTT.

This clone is classed as medium-sized. This sample also contains other DNA sequences that code for the same CDR3. The rearrangement joins TRBV18 to TRBJ2-7; 11 nucleotides line up with TRBD1. Germline CDR1 KGHSH, CDR2 LQKENI. The CDR3 has 14 residues. The V segment lost 5 bases and the J segment 12 bases; nucleotides outside the gene matches: 12. The CDR3 loop reads CASSSDRGPPQGYF. DNA for the CDR3: TGTGCCAGCTCATCGGACAGGGGGCCCCCACAGGGGTACTTC.

V is TRBV9 and J is TRBJ2-1, with 9 bases lining up with TRBD2. V trimming: 4 bases; J trimming: 0 bases; junction bases outside the gene matches: 14. Germline loops: CDR1 SGDLS, CDR2 YYNGEE. The CDR3 runs to 19 residues. The CDR3 here is CASSSLGGGVLSSYNEQFF. CDR3 nucleotides: TGTGCCAGCAGCTCCTTAGGCGGGGGGGTCCTAAGCTCCTACAATGAGCAGTTCTTC.

The V and J genes are TRBV7-2 and TRBJ1-1, with unresolved D. Trimming stripped 3 bases from V and 5 bases from J, with 10 bases between. The germline V gene encodes CDR1 SGHTA and CDR2 FQGNSA. The CDR3 sequence is 13 residues long. The CDR3 here is CASSLFQNTEAFF. The CDR3 bases are TGTGCCAGCAGCTTGTTCCAGAATACTGAAGCTTTCTTT.

The V gene is TRBV11-2, the J gene TRBJ2-7; D uncertain. This CDR3 region has 11 residues. V shed 5 bases and J shed 2 bases, with 4 bases lying between them. Per germline, CDR1 SGHAT and CDR2 FQNNGV. The DNA of the CDR3 is TGTGCCAGCAGCCGGACCTACGAGCAGTACTTC. It translates to CASSRTYEQYF.

The gene calls are TRBV30 and TRBJ1-4; D not certain. Germline assignment: CDR1 GTSNPN and CDR2 SVGIG (reference sequence). CDR3 length: 13 amino acids. V lost 5 bases, J lost 10 bases, and 17 bases lay in between. The CDR3 sequence: CAWPNDQWGKLFF. In DNA form, the CDR3 reads TGTGCCTGGCCTAATGACCAGTGGGGAAAACTGTTTTTT.

The J gene is TRBJ2-7, the V gene TRBV6-7; weak D call: TRBD2 (5 bases). TRBV6-7 is classed as an ORF, of uncertain function. Trimming left V 2 bases short and J 3 bases short, with 14 bases between. This CDR3 spans 15 amino acids. This CDR3 is CASSYALGSVYEQYF. The DNA of the CDR3 is TGTGCCAGCAGTTACGCCCTCGGTAGCGTCTACGAGCAGTACTTC.

V and J are TRBV30 and TRBJ1-2; TRBD1 matches 10 bases. V gave up 0 bases and J gave up 7 bases; unmatched junction bases: 5. CDR1 and CDR2 from the germline V gene are GTSNPN and SVGIG (reference sequence). The CDR3 runs 14 residues. This chain's CDR3 is CAWSVWDRGGGYTF. CDR3 sequence (DNA): TGTGCCTGGAGTGTTTGGGACAGGGGTGGTGGCTACACCTTC.

This clone counts as medium-sized. This chain links TRBV7-6 with TRBJ2-7; D may be TRBD2 (6 bases). Germline V lookup: CDR1 SGHVS, CDR2 FNYEAQ. V was pared by 1 base and J by 0 bases, with 10 bases between. The CDR3 spans 15 residues. For the CDR3, the DNA is TGTGCCAGCAGCTTAGGGTCCGGGGGCTCCTACGAGCAGTACTTC. It yields the protein CASSLGSGGSYEQYF.